These 10 T cell receptor beta chains originate from one sample sequenced in a study of cytomegalovirus exposure and HLA in healthy donors. The PCR employed 60 Vbeta primers together with 13 Jbeta primers. This table comes from immunoSEQ multiplex PCR, and its TCRdb copy is limited to in-frame clones, with some not included. The repertoire holds roughly 160,000 clones, with around four fifths as singletons. Sequenced material: PBMCs. Every receptor here comes from a woman aged 45-59 years in good health and CMV-seronegative.

This chain connects TRBV7-3 to TRBJ2-1; 8 nucleotides agree with TRBD2. The length of the CDR3 is 15 residues. Per the germline V gene, CDR1 is SGHTA and CDR2 is FQGTGA. V lost 0 bases and J lost 10; bases outside the gene matches: 8. The CDR3, as DNA: TGTGCCAGCAGCTTAACAAGCGGGAGTGGATTAGAGCAGTTCTTC. Protein sequence: CASSLTSGSGLEQFF.

V and J are TRBV18 and TRBJ2-2; the match to TRBD2 covers 13 bases. Germline CDR1 KGHSH, CDR2 LQKENI. V lost 4 bases to trimming and J lost 5 bases; unmatched junction nucleotides: 1. The CDR3 spans 15 residues. CDR3 residues: CASSLGLAGTGELFF. The CDR3 coding sequence is TGTGCCAGCTCACTGGGACTAGCGGGAACCGGGGAGCTGTTTTTT. The variable domain in full, with the rest retrieved from reference TRBV18 and TRBJ2-2, is NAGVMQNPRHLVRRRGQEARLRCSPMKGHSHVYWYRQLPEEGLKFMVYLQKENIIDESGMPKERFSAEFPKEGPSILRIQQVVRGDSAAYFCASSLGLAGTGELFFGEGSRLTVL.

In DNA, the CDR3 is TGTGCCAGCTCACCTCTGCCAGGGCTTTACTATGGCTACACCTTC. It is translated as CASSPLPGLYYGYTF. The V gene is TRBV18, the J gene TRBJ1-2; tentative D call: TRBD1 (5 bases). The CDR3 covers 15 residues. The germline V gene has CDR1 KGHSH and CDR2 LQKENI. Trimming removed 3 bases at V and 3 bases at J, with 14 bases between.

This clone has only a few counts. The chain has TRBV27 and TRBJ1-4; D is uncertain. This CDR3 has 13 residues. Germline V gives CDR1 MNHEY, CDR2 SMNVEV (reference sequence). The germline V and J ends were trimmed by 2 bases and 8 bases, with 9 bases remaining between them. The CDR3 loop reads CASSLAGWEKLFF. The CDR3 DNA follows: TGTGCCAGCAGTTTAGCGGGGTGGGAAAAACTGTTTTTT. Using reference TRBV27 and TRBJ1-4 for the parts outside the CDR3, the full variable domain is EAQVTQNPRYLITVTGKKLTVTCSQNMNHEYMSWYRQDPGLGLRQIYYSMNVEVTDKGDVPEGYKVSRKEKRNFPLILESPSPNQTSLYFCASSLAGWEKLFFGSGTQLSVL.

This chain links TRBV19 with TRBJ2-2; the match to TRBD1 covers 8 bases. The CDR3 is made up of 16 amino acids. The ends lost 3 bases at V and 2 bases at J; junction bases unmatched: 5. CDR1 and CDR2 from the germline V gene are LNHDA and SQIVND (reference sequence). The CDR3 loop reads CASSIKGTGNTGELFF. In DNA form, the CDR3 reads TGTGCCAGTAGTATTAAAGGGACAGGAAACACCGGGGAGCTGTTTTTT.

V and J are TRBV5-1 and TRBJ2-5, with 9 bases matching TRBD1. After removal of 4 bases from V and 2 bases from J, the junction contained 9 bases not matched to a gene. Germline V gene lookup returns CDR1 SGHRS and CDR2 YFSETQ. The length of the CDR3 is 16 residues. The CDR3 spells CASSRPGTGRQETQYF. The CDR3 DNA follows: TGCGCCAGCAGCCGCCCCGGGACAGGGCGACAAGAGACCCAGTACTTC.

The chain joins TRBV28 to TRBJ1-2; no definite D call. CDR3 size: 13 residues. The germline V gene encodes CDR1 MDHEN and CDR2 SYDVKM. V lost 7 bases and J lost 8, with 17 bases in between. CDR3: CASKDSRKRGYTF. For the CDR3, the DNA is TGTGCCAGCAAAGACTCACGGAAAAGAGGCTACACCTTC.

With regard to this clone: The identical CDR3 is also encoded by other nucleotide sequences in the sample. V usage is TRBV7-9 and J usage is TRBJ2-7, with D perhaps matching TRBD1 (6 bases). The CDR3 totals 13 residues. Germline V gene sequence: CDR1 SEHNR, CDR2 FQNEAQ (reference sequence). V lost 5 bases and J lost 3, with 11 bases in between. The CDR3 DNA sequence: TGTGCCAGCAGCCCGAGGGACATCTACGAGCAGTACTTC. Translated: CASSPRDIYEQYF.

This rearrangement joins TRBV25-1 to TRBJ1-6; 9 bases match TRBD1. The CDR3 loop spans 17 amino acids. The V gene end was trimmed by 6 bases and the J gene end by 0 bases; junction bases not matched to a gene: 6. CDR1 MGHDK and CDR2 SYGVNS come from the germline V gene. Here the CDR3 reads CASRRTGASSYNSPLHF. The CDR3 nucleotides read TGTGCCAGCAGGAGGACAGGGGCCAGCTCCTATAATTCACCCCTCCACTTT.

The genes are TRBV5-4 and TRBJ2-1; perhaps TRBD1 as D (6 bases). Germline CDR1 is SGHNT and CDR2 is YYREEE (reference sequence). CDR3 length equals 14 residues. V lost 3 bases to trimming and J lost 3 bases, with 10 bases between them. CDR3 loop: CASSSTQGYNEQFF. The CDR3 DNA sequence: TGTGCCAGCAGCTCCACACAGGGCTACAATGAGCAGTTCTTC.